The following is a T cell receptor beta chain sequence with its context. Its specificity is unknown. This sample stems from a study of shared clonotypes between healthy human individuals. Notes on the study in general: In this cohort, only blood was sampled, and tissue repertoires likely differ.

Once extracted for a subset, genomic DNA was divided evenly among several immunoSEQ plates. Among the unsorted PBMC samples, replicate PCRs used roughly 300 ng DNA, 31,000 or so T cell genomes. Methods used by the authors: Filtering differed because ImmunoSEQ produced junction-only sequences that carried no quality scores. Profiled with immunoSEQ multiplex PCR; TCRdb holds only in-frame clones, not every one. V, J and clone size derive from that table, while D and trimming were established from the DNA sequence. The sample lists about half a million clones, roughly three quarters occurring once. The germline V gene encodes CDR1 GTSNPN and CDR2 SVGIG (reference sequence). The germline V and J ends were trimmed by 2 bases and 6 bases, with 16 bases remaining between them. CDR3 size: 14 residues.

The source is a woman in her 40s in good health. Some clones in this sample may be carry-over from other donors' samples. Sequencing was performed on PBMCs. V and J are TRBV30 and TRBJ1-2, with TRBD1 as a possible D gene (5 bases). CDR3 region: CAWSPGGGSHGYTF. CDR3 nucleotide sequence: TGTGCCTGGAGTCCCGGGGGGGGATCCCATGGCTACACCTTC. The full variable domain, with the rest looked up from reference TRBV30 and TRBJ1-2, is SQTIHQWPATLVQPVGSPLSLECTVEGTSNPNLYWYRQAAGRGLQLLFYSVGIGQISSEVPQNLSASRPQDRQFILSSKKLLLSDSGFYLCAWSPGGGSHGYTFGSGTRLTVV.